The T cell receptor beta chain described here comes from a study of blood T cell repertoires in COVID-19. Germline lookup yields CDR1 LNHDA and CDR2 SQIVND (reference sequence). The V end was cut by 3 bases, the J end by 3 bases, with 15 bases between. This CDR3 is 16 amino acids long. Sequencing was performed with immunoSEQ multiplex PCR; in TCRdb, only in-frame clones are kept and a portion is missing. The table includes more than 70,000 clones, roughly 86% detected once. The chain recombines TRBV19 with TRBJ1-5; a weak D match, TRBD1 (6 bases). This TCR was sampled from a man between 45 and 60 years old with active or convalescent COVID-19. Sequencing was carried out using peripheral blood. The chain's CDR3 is CASSILSWTDNQPQHF. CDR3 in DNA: TGTGCCAGTAGTATCTTGTCCTGGACAGACAATCAGCCCCAGCATTTT.